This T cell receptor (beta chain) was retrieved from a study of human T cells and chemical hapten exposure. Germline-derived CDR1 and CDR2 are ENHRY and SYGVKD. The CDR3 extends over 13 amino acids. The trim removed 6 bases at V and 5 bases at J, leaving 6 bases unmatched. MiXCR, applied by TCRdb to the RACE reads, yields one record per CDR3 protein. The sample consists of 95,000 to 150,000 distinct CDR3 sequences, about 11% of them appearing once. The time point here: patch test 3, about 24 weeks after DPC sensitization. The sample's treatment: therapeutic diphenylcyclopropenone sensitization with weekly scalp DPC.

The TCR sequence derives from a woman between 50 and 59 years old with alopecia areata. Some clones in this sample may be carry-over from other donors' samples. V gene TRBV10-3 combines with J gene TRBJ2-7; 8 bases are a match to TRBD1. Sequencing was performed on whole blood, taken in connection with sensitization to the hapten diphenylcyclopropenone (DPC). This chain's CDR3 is CAISDGQGDEQYF. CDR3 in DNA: TGTGCCATCAGCGACGGACAGGGTGACGAGCAGTACTTC.